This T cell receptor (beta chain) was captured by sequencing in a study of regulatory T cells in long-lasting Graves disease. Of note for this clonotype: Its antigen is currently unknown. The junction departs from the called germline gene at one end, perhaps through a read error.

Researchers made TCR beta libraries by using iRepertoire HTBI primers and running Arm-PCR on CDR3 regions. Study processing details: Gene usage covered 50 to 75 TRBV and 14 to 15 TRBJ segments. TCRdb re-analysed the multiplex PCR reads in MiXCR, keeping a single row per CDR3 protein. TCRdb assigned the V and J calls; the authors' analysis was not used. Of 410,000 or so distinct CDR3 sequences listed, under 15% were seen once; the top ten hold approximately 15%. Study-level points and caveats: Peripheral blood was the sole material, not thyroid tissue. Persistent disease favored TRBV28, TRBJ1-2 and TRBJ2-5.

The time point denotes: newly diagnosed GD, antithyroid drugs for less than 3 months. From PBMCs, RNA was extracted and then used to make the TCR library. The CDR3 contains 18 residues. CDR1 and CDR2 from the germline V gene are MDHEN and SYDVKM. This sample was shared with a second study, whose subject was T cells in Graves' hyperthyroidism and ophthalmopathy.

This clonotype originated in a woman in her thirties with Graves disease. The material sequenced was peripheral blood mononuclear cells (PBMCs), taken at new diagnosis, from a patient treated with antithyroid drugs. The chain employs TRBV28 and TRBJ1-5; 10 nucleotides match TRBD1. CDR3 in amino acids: CASSSSGTGAFSNRPQHF. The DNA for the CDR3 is TGTGCCAGCAGTTCATCCGGGACAGGGGCGTTTAGCAATCGGCCCCAGCATTTT.